The 21 T cell receptor beta chains below were found in one sample sequenced in a study of blood T cells in healthy people across ages. A second PCR, run for roughly 7 to 12 cycles, used a sample-barcoded 5' primer plus a J-beta primer mix. Using its own MiXCR run on the 5' RACE reads, TCRdb lists one record per CDR3 protein. Of under 2,000,000 distinct CDR3 sequences in the sample, about 49% were seen once. Source material: blood. Source of these receptors: a woman between 40 and 50 years old in good health.

V and J are TRBV6-2 or TRBV6-3 and TRBJ2-5, with no clear D. The CDR3 is 13 residues long. Germline V gene lookup returns CDR1 MNHEY and CDR2 SVGEGT. V lost 3 bases, J lost 5 bases, and 10 bases lay in between. The CDR3 reads CASSYPPAETQYF. The DNA for the CDR3 is TGTGCCAGCAGTTATCCTCCTGCGGAGACCCAGTACTTC.

The chain uses TRBV4-2 and TRBJ2-4, with D possibly being TRBD1 or TRBD2 (6 bases each). CDR3 length: 17 residues. Germline V gene sequence: CDR1 LGHNA, CDR2 YNFKEQ. V lost 1 base and J lost 2, with 15 bases in between. CDR3 DNA: TGTGCCAGCAGCCAAGTAAGAGGGGGGACCACCAAAAACATTCAGTACTTC. Protein product: CASSQVRGGTTKNIQYF.

The table lists this clonotype with a few counts. This chain joins TRBV28 and TRBJ2-1; D not resolved. The germline V gene has CDR1 MDHEN and CDR2 SYDVKM. This CDR3 has 17 amino acids. V lost 4 bases and J 0 bases, leaving 16 bases between the germline ends. The CDR3 loop is CASSSVLGGSSYNEQFF. The DNA of the CDR3 is TGTGCCAGCAGTTCCGTCCTCGGCGGATCCTCCTACAATGAGCAGTTCTTC.

This clonotype was counted between two and nine times. The chain combines TRBV5-1 with TRBJ1-6; 10 nucleotides match TRBD1. The CDR3 is 15 amino acids. Germline loops: CDR1 SGHRS, CDR2 YFSETQ. The V and J ends lost 4 bases and 8 bases, in that order; junction bases with no gene match: 6. The CDR3 is CASSPGQGMDSPLHF. The CDR3 nucleotides are TGCGCCAGCAGCCCGGGACAGGGGATGGATTCACCCCTCCACTTT.

The chain joins TRBV4-1 to TRBJ1-2; D may be TRBD1 (5 bases). This CDR3 spans 15 amino acids. Trimming removed 1 base from V and 8 bases from J, with 17 bases in between. Germline lookup yields CDR1 MGHRA and CDR2 YSYEKL. The CDR3 here is CASSQVGTDSRGYTF. DNA for the CDR3: TGCGCCAGCAGCCAAGTGGGGACGGATTCTAGAGGCTACACCTTC.

The gene calls are TRBV9 and TRBJ2-3; the match to TRBD1 covers 8 bases. CDR3 size: 14 residues. J gave up 8 bases and V 2 bases, and 7 bases lay outside the gene matches. CDR1 is SGDLS and CDR2 is YYNGEE in the germline V gene. As DNA, the CDR3 is TGTGCCAGCAGCGTTGGGCAGGGGGCAGTTACGCAGTATTTT. Protein sequence: CASSVGQGAVTQYF.

The chain uses TRBV28 and TRBJ1-2; D is ambiguous. Germline V gene data show CDR1 as MDHEN and CDR2 as SYDVKM. The CDR3 consists of 13 residues. Trimming took 5 bases from V and 1 from J, leaving 8 bases between them. The CDR3 sequence: CASSPLNNYGYTF. CDR3 in DNA: TGTGCCAGCAGTCCCCTCAATAACTATGGCTACACCTTC.

This chain joins TRBV6-2 or TRBV6-3 and TRBJ2-3; a weak D match, TRBD2 (6 bases). Per the germline V gene, CDR1 is MNHEY and CDR2 is SVGEGT. V was pared by 5 bases and J by 7 bases, with 25 bases between. This CDR3 contains 17 residues. CDR3 sequence: CASSDPRGARGTYTQYF. CDR3 in DNA: TGTGCCAGCAGTGACCCCAGAGGGGCGCGGGGTACATATACGCAGTATTTT.

The rearrangement uses TRBV6-5 and TRBJ1-2; 7 bases are a match to TRBD1. Germline trimming cut 8 bases from V and 2 bases from J; bases unmatched to any gene: 11. CDR1 is MNHEY, CDR2 SVGAGI, per germline. The CDR3 length is 15 residues. The CDR3 loop reads CASGIKTGLNYGYTF. In DNA form, the CDR3 reads TGTGCCAGCGGGATAAAGACAGGGTTAAACTATGGCTACACCTTC.

V gene TRBV5-1 combines with J gene TRBJ2-1; TRBD1 is a possible D gene (6 bases). Germline lookup yields CDR1 SGHRS and CDR2 YFSETQ. Trimming cost V 6 bases and J 4 bases, with 14 bases left between them. This CDR3 spans 14 amino acids. The CDR3 protein is CASIGRDNYNEQFF. The CDR3 DNA is TGCGCCAGCATAGGAAGGGACAATTACAATGAGCAGTTCTTC.

This clonotype was found a few times. This sequence joins TRBV3-1 and TRBJ2-3; TRBD1 matches 8 bases. The trim removed 1 base at V and 1 base at J, leaving 4 bases unmatched. Germline CDR1 LGHDT, CDR2 YNNKEL (reference sequence). The CDR3 consists of 16 residues. CDR3 amino acids: CASSQVQGVRTDTQYF. In nucleotides, the CDR3 is TGTGCCAGCAGCCAAGTACAGGGGGTCCGCACAGATACGCAGTATTTT.

V gene TRBV9 combines with J gene TRBJ2-7, with a tentative D call TRBD1 (6 bases). Germline CDR1 is SGDLS and CDR2 is YYNGEE. CDR3 length: 16 amino acids. The V gene lost 4 bases and the J gene lost 2 bases, with 19 bases spanning the gap. CDR3 in amino acids: CASSPSQGPSPYEQYF. The CDR3 DNA reads as TGTGCCAGCAGCCCTAGCCAGGGGCCATCCCCCTACGAGCAGTACTTC.

The chain couples TRBV4-3 to TRBJ2-3; 9 nucleotides align to TRBD2. Germline values: CDR1 LGHNA, CDR2 YSLEER. The CDR3 sequence is 18 residues long. V lost 4 bases and J lost 8; bases outside the gene matches: 19. The CDR3 DNA sequence: TGCGCCAGCAGCCGCGAACATGGCGGGGGGGCCAGACGAGCTACGCAGTATTTT. It translates to CASSREHGGGARRATQYF.

The chain recombines TRBV6-5 with TRBJ2-7; TRBD2 matches 8 bases. The DNA end is more similar to TRBJ2-5, so the J call may be wrong. This CDR3 contains 14 residues. Germline CDR1 is MNHEY and CDR2 is SVGAGI. The CDR3 spells CASSSGGLKETQYF. The CDR3 region has the DNA TGTGCCAGCAGTTCGGGGGGGCTAAAAGAGACCCAGTACTTC.

The chain employs TRBV28 and TRBJ2-3; D might be TRBD2 (6 bases). The V gene lost 5 bases and the J gene lost 0 bases, with 15 bases spanning the gap. The CDR3 extends over 16 amino acids. Germline V lookup: CDR1 MDHEN, CDR2 SYDVKM. CDR3 residues: CASSALRGSSTDTQYF. The CDR3 DNA reads as TGTGCCAGCAGTGCCCTCCGGGGGAGTAGCACAGATACGCAGTATTTT.

The chain combines TRBV6-5 with TRBJ2-1; unclear D gene. Germline CDR1 is MNHEY and CDR2 is SVGAGI. The CDR3 spans 15 residues. The germline V and J ends were trimmed by 2 bases and 1 base, with 9 bases remaining between them. The CDR3 DNA sequence: TGTGCCAGCAGTTACAGGGTCCTTTCCTACAATGAGCAGTTCTTC. It is translated as CASSYRVLSYNEQFF.

V gene TRBV6-6 combines with J gene TRBJ1-6, with unresolved D. V was shortened by 7 bases and J by 5 bases, with 18 bases between the two germline ends. This CDR3 spans 16 amino acids. CDR1 is MNHNY, CDR2 SVGAGI, per germline (reference sequence). In nucleotides, the CDR3 is TGTGCCAGCACCCCACCGGAGCGCAGACATAATTCACCCCTCCACTTT. It is translated as CASTPPERRHNSPLHF.

V is TRBV13 and J is TRBJ2-1, with 11 bases that match TRBD2. V lost 5 bases to trimming and J lost 11 bases; unmatched junction nucleotides: 14. In germline, CDR1 is PRHDT, CDR2 FYEKMQ (reference sequence). This CDR3 spans 16 amino acids. Here the CDR3 reads CASSALAGGRLGKQFF. The CDR3 DNA reads TGTGCCAGCAGCGCCTTAGCGGGGGGGCGGCTGGGGAAGCAGTTCTTC. Full variable domain (outside the CDR3, taken from reference TRBV13 and TRBJ2-1): AAGVIQSPRHLIKEKRETATLKCYPIPRHDTVYWYQQGPGQDPQFLISFYEKMQSDKGSIPDRFSAQQFSDYHSELNMSSLELGDSALYFCASSALAGGRLGKQFFGPGTRLTVL.

This chain joins TRBV24-1 and TRBJ1-1; D remains ambiguous. CDR1 is KGHDR, CDR2 SFDVKD, per germline. Deletions cut 4 bases from V and 10 bases from J, with 15 bases between. The CDR3 loop spans 13 amino acids. This CDR3 reads CATSDHTTKGAFF. CDR3 nucleotide sequence: TGTGCCACCAGTGACCACACAACAAAGGGAGCTTTCTTT.

The rearrangement links TRBV11-1 to TRBJ2-7, with 7 bases matching TRBD1. Unmatched junction bases numbered 7, after V lost 3 bases and J lost 2 bases. The germline V gene encodes CDR1 SGHAT and CDR2 FQDESV (reference sequence). The CDR3 contains 15 residues. The CDR3 spells CASSFGQVVTYEQYF. CDR3 nucleotide sequence: TGTGCCAGCAGCTTTGGACAGGTAGTAACCTACGAGCAGTACTTC.

This clonotype was seen a few times. V usage is TRBV29-1 and J usage is TRBJ1-2; the match to TRBD1 covers 7 bases. This CDR3 spans 13 amino acids. Trimming cost V 7 bases and J 4 bases; bases outside gene matches: 9. Germline CDR1 and CDR2: SQVTM and ANQGSEA. CDR3 DNA: TGCAGCGCCAGACAGGGTCTGAGCTATGGCTACACCTTC. It encodes CSARQGLSYGYTF.